This TCR beta chain derives from a study of T cell responses to AZD1222 COVID-19 vaccine. Generated by immunoSEQ multiplex PCR, the TCRdb table keeps only in-frame clones and is missing some. Of 250,000 to 300,000 clones listed, 94% were seen once; the top ten hold around 0.5%. CDR3 size: 17 residues. In germline, CDR1 is SGHVS, CDR2 FQNEAQ. Deletions cut 5 bases from V and 2 bases from J, with 21 bases between. The source was peripheral blood, collected 28 days after the second AZD1222 dose. V gene TRBV7-8 combines with J gene TRBJ2-5; a possible D gene is TRBD1 (5 bases). This receptor was obtained from an adult who received the AZD1222 COVID-19 vaccine. CDR3 protein: CASSPAFLGQEQETQYF. DNA of the CDR3: TGTGCCAGCAGCCCCGCCTTTTTGGGGCAGGAGCAAGAGACCCAGTACTTC. Full variable domain (remainder filled in from reference TRBV7-8 and TRBJ2-5): GAGVSQSPRYKVAKRGQDVALRCDPISGHVSLFWYQQALGQGPEFLTYFQNEAQLDKSGLPSDRFFAERPEGSVSTLKIQRTQQEDSAVYLCASSPAFLGQEQETQYFGPGTRLLVL.